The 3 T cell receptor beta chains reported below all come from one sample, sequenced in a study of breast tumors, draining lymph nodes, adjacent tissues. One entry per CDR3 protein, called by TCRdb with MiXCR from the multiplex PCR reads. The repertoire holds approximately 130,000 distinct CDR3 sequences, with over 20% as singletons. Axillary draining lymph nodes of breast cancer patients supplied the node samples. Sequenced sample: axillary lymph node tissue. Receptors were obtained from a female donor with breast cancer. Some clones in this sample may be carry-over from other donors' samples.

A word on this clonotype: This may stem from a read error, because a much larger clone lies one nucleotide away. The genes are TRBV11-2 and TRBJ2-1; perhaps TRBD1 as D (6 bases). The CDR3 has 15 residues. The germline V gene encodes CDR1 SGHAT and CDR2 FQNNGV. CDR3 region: CASSLVQGYYDEQFF. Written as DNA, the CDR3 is TGTGCCAGCAGCTTAGTACAGGGTTACTACGATGAGCAGTTCTTC.

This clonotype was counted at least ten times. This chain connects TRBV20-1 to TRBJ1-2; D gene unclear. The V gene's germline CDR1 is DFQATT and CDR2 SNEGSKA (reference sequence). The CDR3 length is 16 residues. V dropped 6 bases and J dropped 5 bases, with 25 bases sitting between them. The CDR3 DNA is TGCAGTGCGTTTAGGGATCGTGCAGAGCCATCTTATGGCTACACCTTC. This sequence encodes CSAFRDRAEPSYGYTF.

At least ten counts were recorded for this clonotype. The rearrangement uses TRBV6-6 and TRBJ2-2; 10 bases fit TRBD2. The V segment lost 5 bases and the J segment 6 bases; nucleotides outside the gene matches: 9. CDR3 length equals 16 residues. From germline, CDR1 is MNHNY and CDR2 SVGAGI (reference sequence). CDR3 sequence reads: CASSRTSGPPSGELFF. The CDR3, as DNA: TGTGCCAGCAGTAGGACTAGCGGTCCACCCTCCGGGGAGCTGTTTTTT.